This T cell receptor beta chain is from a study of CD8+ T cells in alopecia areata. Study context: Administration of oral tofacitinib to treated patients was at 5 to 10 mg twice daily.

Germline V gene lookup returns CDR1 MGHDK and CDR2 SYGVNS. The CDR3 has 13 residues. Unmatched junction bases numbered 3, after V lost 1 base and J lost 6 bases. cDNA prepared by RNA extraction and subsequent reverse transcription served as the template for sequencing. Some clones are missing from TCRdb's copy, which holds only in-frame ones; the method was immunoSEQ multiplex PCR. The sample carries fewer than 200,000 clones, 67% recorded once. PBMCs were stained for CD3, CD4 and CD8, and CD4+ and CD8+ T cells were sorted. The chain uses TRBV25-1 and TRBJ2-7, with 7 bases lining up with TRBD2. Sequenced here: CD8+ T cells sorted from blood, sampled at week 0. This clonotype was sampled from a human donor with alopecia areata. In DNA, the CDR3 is TGTGCCAGCAGTGAATTGGGGGAGGGCGAGCAGTACTTC. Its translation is CASSELGEGEQYF.